This T cell receptor (beta chain) was sequenced in a study of T cell changes during pregnancy in multiple sclerosis. The data were produced by immunoSEQ multiplex PCR, yet TCRdb's version contains in-frame clones alone and is incomplete. This sample yields 45,000 to 60,000 clones, of which around nine tenths are seen a single time; approximately 2.8% belongs to the top ten. CDR1 is LGHNA, CDR2 YSLEER, per germline. Trimming at V came to 0 bases and at J to 0 bases, leaving 4 bases not matched to a gene. This CDR3 is 16 amino acids long. The clonotype comes from a female donor with multiple sclerosis, enrolled in a pregnancy study. The starting material was CD8+ T cells from peripheral blood mononuclear cells, obtained before pregnancy. The chain employs TRBV4-3 and TRBJ1-1; TRBD1 agrees at 7 bases. Here the CDR3 reads CASSQEYRGLNTEAFF. CDR3 DNA sequence: TGCGCCAGCAGCCAAGAGTACAGGGGATTGAACACTGAAGCTTTCTTT.